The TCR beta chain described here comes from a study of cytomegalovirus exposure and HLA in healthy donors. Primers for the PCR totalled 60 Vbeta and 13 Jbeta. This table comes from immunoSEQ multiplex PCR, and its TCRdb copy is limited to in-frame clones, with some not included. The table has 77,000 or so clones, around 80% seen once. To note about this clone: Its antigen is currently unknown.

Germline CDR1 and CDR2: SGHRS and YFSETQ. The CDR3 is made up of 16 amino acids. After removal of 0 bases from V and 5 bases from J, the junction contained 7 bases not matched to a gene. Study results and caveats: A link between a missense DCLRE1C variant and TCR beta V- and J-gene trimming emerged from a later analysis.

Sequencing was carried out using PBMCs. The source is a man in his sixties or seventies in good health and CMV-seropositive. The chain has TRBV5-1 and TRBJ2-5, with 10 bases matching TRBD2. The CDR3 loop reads CASSLESGGAYETQYF. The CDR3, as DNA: TGCGCCAGCAGCTTGGAAAGCGGGGGGGCCTATGAGACCCAGTACTTC.